What follows is one T cell receptor beta chain and its context. PCR used 60 Vbeta primers and 13 Jbeta primers. Per the original methods: Later reanalysis found about 80 million unique TCR beta chains, around 10 million of them shared. Generated by immunoSEQ multiplex PCR, the TCRdb table keeps only in-frame clones and is missing some. Clonal size and the V and J genes are those of that table, whereas D and trimming came from the DNA. This listing includes more than 60,000 clones. This sample was included in a study of cytomegalovirus exposure and HLA in healthy donors. Per the germline V gene, CDR1 is MGHRA and CDR2 is YSYEKL. The CDR3 spans 15 residues. Trimming took off 3 bases at V and 0 bases at J, with 11 bases between the two ends.

The chain has TRBV4-1 and TRBJ1-1; TRBD1 is a possible D gene (5 bases). This clonotype was obtained from a boy aged 5-17 years in good health and CMV-seronegative. The sequenced sample consisted of PBMCs. CDR3 sequence reads: CASSHQSGVNTEAFF. CDR3 sequence (DNA): TGCGCCAGCAGCCACCAATCGGGGGTGAACACTGAAGCTTTCTTT.